This TCR beta chain emerged from a study of blood T cell repertoires in COVID-19. Across the whole study: The samples span acute and convalescent COVID-19 from the United States, Italy and Spain. T cells, B-cell-depleted T cells, or PBMCs supplied cDNA or gDNA.

In the study's own analysis: Reference gene primer amplification yielded estimated nucleated cell counts. Some clones are missing from TCRdb's copy, which holds only in-frame ones; the method was immunoSEQ multiplex PCR. Clone size and V and J calls were adopted from that table, with D and trimming inferred from the DNA. The data show about 30,000 clones, roughly 88% seen once. The CDR3 spans 14 residues. Germline V gene data show CDR1 as MNHEY and CDR2 as SMNVEV (reference sequence). Trimming took off 5 bases at V and 3 bases at J, with 11 bases between the two ends. Input material: peripheral blood. The TCR comes from a human donor in a cohort sampled during active COVID-19. The chain couples TRBV27 to TRBJ1-5, with unresolved D. The CDR3 is CASSPDKSNQPQHF. The DNA for the CDR3 is TGTGCCAGCAGTCCCGACAAATCCAATCAGCCCCAGCATTTT.